These 12 T cell receptor beta chains were all obtained from the same sample, sequenced in a study of cytomegalovirus exposure and HLA in healthy donors. PCR used 60 Vbeta primers and 13 Jbeta primers. TCRdb keeps only in-frame clones here, not all; method: immunoSEQ multiplex PCR. Here the sample spans about 100,000 clones, about 70% being singletons. Sequencing was carried out using PBMCs. The source of these receptors is a woman aged 70-85 years in good health and CMV-seropositive.

This clone was observed a handful of times. The chain has TRBV5-5 and TRBJ2-7, with D possibly TRBD1 on 5 matching bases. The CDR3 sequence is 15 residues long. The germline CDR1 and CDR2 sequences are SGHKS and YYEKEE (reference sequence). The V gene lost 2 bases and the J gene lost 4 bases, with 16 bases spanning the gap. CDR3 loop: CASSFVGREKYEQYF. CDR3 DNA: TGTGCCAGCAGCTTCGTGGGGCGCGAGAAATACGAGCAGTACTTC.

This clone appeared once. The V and J genes are TRBV29-1 and TRBJ2-1, with 10 bases aligning to TRBD2. V was clipped by 7 bases and J by 6 bases; unmatched bases: 12. The germline V gene has CDR1 SQVTM and CDR2 ANQGSEA. CDR3 length: 15 amino acids. The CDR3 is CSAGTIAGGRNEQFF. The CDR3 nucleotides are TGCAGCGCCGGGACGATAGCGGGAGGTCGCAATGAGCAGTTCTTC.

The J gene is TRBJ1-1, the V gene TRBV10-3; D is undetermined. The CDR3 runs to 13 residues. The V gene's germline CDR1 is ENHRY and CDR2 SYGVKD. Between the trimmed V and J ends, which lost 4 bases and 5 bases, there was a span of 11 bases. CDR3: CAISVEGGTEAFF. The CDR3 region has the DNA TGTGCCATCAGTGTTGAGGGAGGGACTGAAGCTTTCTTT.

This chain's CDR3 is CASSPDSYTEAFF. In nucleotides, the CDR3 is TGTGCCAGCTCACCAGACAGCTACACTGAAGCTTTCTTT. V usage is TRBV18 and J usage is TRBJ1-1; tentative D call: TRBD1 (5 bases). This CDR3 has 13 residues. Deletions cut 2 bases from V and 3 bases from J, with 7 bases between. Germline CDR1 and CDR2: KGHSH and LQKENI.

The genes are TRBV29-1 and TRBJ1-1, with TRBD1 matching 8 bases. The junction had 8 bases not matched to a gene; V was cut back by 4 bases and J by 7 bases. The CDR3 runs 13 residues. Germline lookup yields CDR1 SQVTM and CDR2 ANQGSEA. CDR3 protein: CSVVRQGAGEAFF. The CDR3 nucleotides read TGCAGCGTTGTACGGCAGGGGGCTGGTGAAGCTTTCTTT.

The genes are TRBV27 and TRBJ1-1, with no clear D. Between the trimmed V and J ends, which lost 4 bases and 1 base, there was a span of 10 bases. Germline V gene data show CDR1 as MNHEY and CDR2 as SMNVEV (reference sequence). This CDR3 is 14 amino acids long. The CDR3 loop reads CASSYSGRNTEAFF. The DNA for the CDR3 is TGTGCCAGCAGTTACAGTGGAAGGAACACTGAAGCTTTCTTT.

V usage is TRBV29-1 and J usage is TRBJ2-6; TRBD1 matches at 7 bases. There are 16 residues in the CDR3. The germline gives CDR1 SQVTM, CDR2 ANQGSEA. The junction had 9 bases not matched to a gene; V was cut back by 6 bases and J by 1 base. As DNA, the CDR3 is TGCAGCGTCCCAACGACAGGGACGTCTGGGGCCAACGTCCTGACTTTC. Protein product: CSVPTTGTSGANVLTF.

This rearrangement joins TRBV28 to TRBJ2-4, with 13 bases identical to TRBD2. J lost 1 base, V lost 5 bases, and 8 bases had no gene match. This CDR3 comprises 18 residues. The germline V gene has CDR1 MDHEN and CDR2 SYDVKM. The CDR3 loop is CASSQGLAGLWAKNIQYF. CDR3 in DNA: TGTGCCAGCAGTCAGGGACTAGCGGGACTTTGGGCCAAAAACATTCAGTACTTC. The variable domain in full, completed from reference TRBV28 and TRBJ2-4, reads DVKVTQSSRYLVKRTGEKVFLECVQDMDHENMFWYRQDPGLGLRLIYFSYDVKMKEKGDIPEGYSVSREKKERFSLILESASTNQTSMYLCASSQGLAGLWAKNIQYFGAGTRLSVL.

This chain uses TRBV10-3 with TRBJ1-2; D is perhaps TRBD1 (6 bases). Germline CDR1 ENHRY, CDR2 SYGVKD. V was pared by 8 bases and J by 8 bases, with 18 bases between. This CDR3 has 13 amino acids. The CDR3 DNA is TGTGCCATCCGCAGGGGCACCGGCGGAGGCTACACCTTC. This sequence encodes CAIRRGTGGGYTF.

This clone was observed a single time. This chain links TRBV25-1 with TRBJ2-7; 8 positions match TRBD1. V dropped 4 bases and J dropped 9; count of bases not matched to a gene: 5. The CDR3 loop spans 12 amino acids. Per the germline V gene, CDR1 is MGHDK and CDR2 is SYGVNS. Here the CDR3 reads CASSVGQAGQYF. CDR3 sequence (DNA): TGTGCCAGCAGTGTGGGACAGGCCGGGCAGTACTTC.

The genes are TRBV6-1 and TRBJ2-7, with 7 nucleotides matching TRBD1. This CDR3 is 15 amino acids long. V lost 6 bases and J lost 0; bases outside the gene matches: 8. Germline-derived CDR1 and CDR2 are MNHNS and SASEGT. CDR3 sequence: CASRRQGRSSYEQYF. DNA of the CDR3: TGTGCCAGCAGGCGACAGGGCCGGAGCTCCTACGAGCAGTACTTC.

J is TRBJ2-2 and V is TRBV7-9; D call uncertain. The CDR3 covers 14 residues. V was trimmed by 1 base and J by 7 bases, leaving 10 bases between them. Per the germline V gene, CDR1 is SEHNR and CDR2 is FQNEAQ (reference sequence). CDR3 in DNA: TGTGCCAGCAGCTTAGTTCTGGGCCTCGGGGAGCTGTTTTTT. It is translated as CASSLVLGLGELFF.